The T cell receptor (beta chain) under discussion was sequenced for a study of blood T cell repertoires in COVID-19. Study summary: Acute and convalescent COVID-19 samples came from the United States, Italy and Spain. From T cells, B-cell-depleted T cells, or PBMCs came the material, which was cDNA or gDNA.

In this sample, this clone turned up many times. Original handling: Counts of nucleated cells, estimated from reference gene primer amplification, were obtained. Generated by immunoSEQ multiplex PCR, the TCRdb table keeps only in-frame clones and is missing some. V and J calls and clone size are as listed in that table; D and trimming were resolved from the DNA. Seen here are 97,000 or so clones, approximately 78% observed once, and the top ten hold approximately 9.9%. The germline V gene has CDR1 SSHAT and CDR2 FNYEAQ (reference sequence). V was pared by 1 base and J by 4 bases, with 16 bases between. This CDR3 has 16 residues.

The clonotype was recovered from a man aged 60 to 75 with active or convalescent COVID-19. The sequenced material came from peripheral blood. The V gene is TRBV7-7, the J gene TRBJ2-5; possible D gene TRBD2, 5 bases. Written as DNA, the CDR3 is TGTGCCAGCAGCTTAGGTCGCGCTGTGACTATAGAGACCCAGTACTTC. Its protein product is CASSLGRAVTIETQYF.